Each of the 23 T cell receptor beta chains below was sequenced from the same sample in a study of shared clonotypes between healthy human individuals. The protocol was immunoSEQ multiplex PCR, while the TCRdb copy is restricted to in-frame clones and leaves out a portion. The sample has around 1.9 million clones, more than 85% seen once; the top ten hold around 1.7%. The naive CD8 subset, CD45RO-negative cells positively selected for CCR7, excluded terminally differentiated effector memory CD45RA+ cells. The material sequenced was naive CD8+ T cells from PBMCs. The receptor source for this set is a man between 18 and 29 years old in good health. Some clones in this sample may be carry-over from other donors' samples.

V gene TRBV2 combines with J gene TRBJ2-1, with 10 bases fitting TRBD1. The V gene end was trimmed by 3 bases and the J gene end by 5 bases; junction bases not matched to a gene: 10. Germline V gene lookup returns CDR1 SNHLY and CDR2 FYNNEI. This CDR3 region has 17 residues. CDR3 nucleotide sequence: TGTGCCAGCAGTGAGACGACAGGGGGCAAAATTCACAATGAGCAGTTCTTC. Protein sequence: CASSETTGGKIHNEQFF. The full variable domain, in which reference TRBV2 and TRBJ2-1 provide the parts outside the CDR3, is EPEVTQTPSHQVTQMGQEVILRCVPISNHLYFYWYRQILGQKVEFLVSFYNNEISEKSEIFDDQFSVERPDGSNFTLKIRSTKLEDSAMYFCASSETTGGKIHNEQFFGPGTRLTVL.

The V call is TRBV27, the J call TRBJ1-2; D is uncertain. Germline-derived CDR1 and CDR2 are MNHEY and SMNVEV (reference sequence). V dropped 8 bases and J dropped 0 bases, with 13 bases sitting between them. This CDR3 has 14 amino acids. CDR3 bases: TGTGCCAGCGCTCGACTGGGCGCTAACTATGGCTACACCTTC. Protein: CASARLGANYGYTF.

This chain uses TRBV7-9 with TRBJ1-5; D ambiguous. The CDR3 extends over 14 amino acids. V lost 8 bases and J 0 bases, leaving 11 bases between the germline ends. The germline V gene has CDR1 SEHNR and CDR2 FQNEAQ (reference sequence). CDR3 bases: TGTGCCAGCGGGTCGCACCATAGCAATCAGCCCCAGCATTTT. As protein: CASGSHHSNQPQHF.

The chain employs TRBV5-1 and TRBJ2-1, with 15 bases identical to TRBD2. There are 18 residues in the CDR3. The V gene end was trimmed by 1 base and the J gene end by 0 bases; junction bases not matched to a gene: 2. From germline, CDR1 is SGHRS and CDR2 YFSETQ. CDR3 region: CASSLWGLAGGSYNEQFF. The CDR3 nucleotides read TGCGCCAGCAGCTTGTGGGGACTAGCGGGAGGCTCCTACAATGAGCAGTTCTTC.

This chain connects TRBV11-2 to TRBJ1-1; TRBD1 agrees at 7 bases. The trim removed 2 bases at V and 3 bases at J, leaving 6 bases unmatched. The length of the CDR3 is 15 residues. The germline V gene has CDR1 SGHAT and CDR2 FQNNGV. CDR3 amino acids: CASSLLTGRDTEAFF. The CDR3 DNA follows: TGTGCCAGCAGCTTACTGACAGGGAGAGACACTGAAGCTTTCTTT.

The rearrangement joins TRBV7-3 to TRBJ2-3, with TRBD1 identical over 9 bases. This CDR3 is 15 amino acids long. With V trimmed by 3 bases and J by 3 bases, 4 bases remained unmatched. The V gene's germline CDR1 is SGHTA and CDR2 FQGTGA. CDR3 DNA: TGTGCCAGCAGCTTCACAGGGGGCAGAACAGATACGCAGTATTTT. Amino acids: CASSFTGGRTDTQYF.

This chain uses TRBV28 with TRBJ1-2; 7 nucleotides line up with TRBD1. The CDR3 contains 15 residues. V dropped 6 bases and J dropped 1; count of bases not matched to a gene: 8. CDR1 and CDR2 (germline): MDHEN, SYDVKM. In DNA form, the CDR3 reads TGTGCCAGCAGGGTGGGGACAGCCATTAACTATGGCTACACCTTC. Translation: CASRVGTAINYGYTF.

The chain recombines TRBV9 with TRBJ1-4; 9 bases agree with TRBD1. The CDR3 spans 16 residues. The V gene's germline CDR1 is SGDLS and CDR2 YYNGEE. The junction had 5 bases not matched to a gene; V was cut back by 4 bases and J by 1 base. The CDR3 region is CASSQGQGVTNEKLFF. The CDR3 DNA reads TGTGCCAGCAGCCAGGGACAGGGAGTAACTAATGAAAAACTGTTTTTT. Full variable domain (outside the CDR3, taken from reference TRBV9 and TRBJ1-4): DSGVTQTPKHLITATGQRVTLRCSPRSGDLSVYWYQQSLDQGLQFLIQYYNGEERAKGNILERFSAQQFPDLHSELNLSSLELGDSALYFCASSQGQGVTNEKLFFGSGTQLSVL.

The J gene is TRBJ2-1, the V gene TRBV7-8, with D unresolved. Germline lookup yields CDR1 SGHVS and CDR2 FQNEAQ. Deletions cut 5 bases from V and 7 bases from J, with 12 bases between. This CDR3 has 13 amino acids. The CDR3 region has the DNA TGTGCCAGCAGCCTCGTACTGGGAAATGAGCAGTTCTTC. Translating it yields CASSLVLGNEQFF.

The chain has TRBV7-9 and TRBJ1-1; D not resolved. V shed 8 bases and J shed 8 bases, with 18 bases lying between them. CDR1 SEHNR and CDR2 FQNEAQ come from the germline V gene (reference sequence). This CDR3 contains 13 residues. The CDR3 loop reads CASAGGGNLEAFF. CDR3 coding DNA: TGTGCCAGCGCAGGCGGCGGAAACCTGGAAGCTTTCTTT.

The genes are TRBV28 and TRBJ2-4; 7 nucleotides agree with TRBD1. CDR1 is MDHEN and CDR2 is SYDVKM in the germline V gene. Losses at the gene ends were 6 bases for V and 0 bases for J; bases not matched to a gene: 8. CDR3 size: 16 residues. The DNA for the CDR3 is TGTGCCAGCAGCCCGGGACAGAACCTAGCCAAAAACATTCAGTACTTC. Translating gives CASSPGQNLAKNIQYF.

This sequence joins TRBV27 and TRBJ1-2; D gene unclear. Germline-derived CDR1 and CDR2 are MNHEY and SMNVEV (reference sequence). This CDR3 contains 14 residues. V lost 6 bases and J 4 bases, leaving 15 bases between the germline ends. As DNA, the CDR3 is TGTGCCAGCAGGCGTTTGGACGAATCCTATGGCTACACCTTC. Amino acids: CASRRLDESYGYTF.

The rearrangement joins TRBV28 to TRBJ2-7; 8 positions agree with TRBD1. CDR1 and CDR2 (germline): MDHEN, SYDVKM. With V trimmed by 6 bases and J by 3 bases, 7 bases remained unmatched. This CDR3 contains 14 residues. The CDR3 bases are TGTGCCAGCAGCCGGGGACAGGTGGTCTACGAGCAGTACTTC. Protein product: CASSRGQVVYEQYF.

The V call is TRBV19, the J call TRBJ1-1, with a possible D match to TRBD1 (6 bases). The CDR3 has 16 residues. The V end was cut by 3 bases, the J end by 7 bases, with 21 bases between. Per the germline V gene, CDR1 is LNHDA and CDR2 is SQIVND (reference sequence). The CDR3 DNA is TGTGCCAGTAGTATGTTCAAGGGACACCGATGGGGTGAAGCTTTCTTT. Protein product: CASSMFKGHRWGEAFF.

Regarding this clone: At the DNA level, this CDR3 is encoded by other sequences in the same sample as well. V is TRBV7-2 and J is TRBJ2-1; D unclear. The CDR3 extends over 13 amino acids. V lost 1 base and J lost 4, with 5 bases in between. Germline V CDR1 and CDR2: SGHTA, FQGNSA. The CDR3 DNA reads as TGTGCCAGCAGCTTAGGTTTTTACAATGAGCAGTTCTTC. It codes for CASSLGFYNEQFF.

J is TRBJ2-3 and V is TRBV19; 9 bases are shared with TRBD1. The CDR3 consists of 17 residues. With V trimmed by 3 bases and J by 4 bases, 11 bases remained unmatched. CDR1 and CDR2 from the germline V gene are LNHDA and SQIVND (reference sequence). CDR3 bases: TGTGCCAGTAGTATCAGTCTTCCCGGACAGGGGTCAGATACGCAGTATTTT. It encodes CASSISLPGQGSDTQYF.

The chain combines TRBV19 with TRBJ1-1; 7 bases fit TRBD1. Germline loops: CDR1 LNHDA, CDR2 SQIVND (reference sequence). The CDR3 sequence is 14 residues long. The V and J ends lost 6 bases and 4 bases, in that order; junction bases with no gene match: 8. The CDR3 sequence: CASRPDRVGTEAFF. DNA of the CDR3: TGTGCCAGTAGACCCGACAGGGTTGGCACTGAAGCTTTCTTT.

A word on this clone: The same CDR3 can be traced to other DNA sequences in this sample. This chain uses TRBV27 with TRBJ2-2; D may be TRBD1 (6 bases). This CDR3 is built from 16 residues. Germline CDR1 and CDR2: MNHEY and SMNVEV (reference sequence). V was trimmed by 7 bases and J by 1 base, leaving 16 bases between them. CDR3 region: CASTPSAGENTGELFF. The CDR3 coding sequence is TGTGCCAGCACCCCGTCGGCAGGGGAGAACACCGGGGAGCTGTTTTTT.

CDR3 region: CASSPVGNEQFF. The CDR3 DNA follows: TGTGCCAGCAGCCCTGTAGGCAATGAGCAGTTCTTC. V usage is TRBV7-9 and J usage is TRBJ2-1; D ambiguous. The germline gives CDR1 SEHNR, CDR2 FQNEAQ (reference sequence). The CDR3 is 12 residues long. The V end lost 5 bases, the J end lost 6 bases, and 8 bases lay between the germline ends.

The chain uses TRBV19 and TRBJ2-7; D could derive from TRBD1 or TRBD2 (5 bases each). V lost 3 bases to trimming and J lost 1 base, with 13 bases between them. Germline lookup yields CDR1 LNHDA and CDR2 SQIVND (reference sequence). CDR3 length equals 15 residues. The CDR3 nucleotides are TGTGCCAGTAGTATGGGGGTGAGCGGTTCCTACGAGCAGTACTTC. This sequence encodes CASSMGVSGSYEQYF.

The chain joins TRBV27 to TRBJ2-7; 9 bases match TRBD2. The CDR3 contains 14 residues. Germline V gene lookup returns CDR1 MNHEY and CDR2 SMNVEV (reference sequence). V shed 6 bases and J 6 bases; nucleotides not matched to a gene: 9. The CDR3 loop is CASSGVAGVVEQYF. The CDR3 DNA reads TGTGCCAGCAGCGGGGTAGCGGGAGTGGTCGAGCAGTACTTC.

This clone has just one count. Other nucleotide sequences from this sample produce the same CDR3. The chain employs TRBV7-3 and TRBJ1-1, with D uncertain. The CDR3 loop spans 13 amino acids. CDR1 SGHTA and CDR2 FQGTGA come from the germline V gene. V was pared by 2 bases and J by 5 bases, with 9 bases between. The CDR3 loop reads CASSLYPGTEAFF. DNA for the CDR3: TGTGCCAGCAGCTTATACCCGGGTACTGAAGCTTTCTTT.

The rearrangement joins TRBV5-6 to TRBJ1-2; TRBD1 agrees at 7 bases. Germline CDR1 reads SGHDT; CDR2 reads YYEEEE. V trimming: 4 bases; J trimming: 7 bases; junction bases outside the gene matches: 16. The CDR3 consists of 16 residues. The CDR3 bases are TGTGCCAGCAGCCCAAGACGGGGGACAGATTATGCTGGCTACACCTTC. It specifies CASSPRRGTDYAGYTF.